Below are 31 T cell receptor beta chains sequenced from a single sample in a study of T cells after somatic rescue of genetic block. Clones were sequenced by immunoSEQ multiplex PCR, and TCRdb holds only the in-frame ones, with some missing. Of 95,000 to 120,000 clones listed, around nine tenths were seen once; the top ten hold approximately 1.5%. The specimen sequenced was peripheral blood mononuclear cells (PBMCs). The receptor source for this set is a woman between 18 and 29 years old.

V usage is TRBV2 and J usage is TRBJ1-5; D unclear. The CDR3 has 14 residues. Germline V gene data show CDR1 as SNHLY and CDR2 as FYNNEI. V lost 6 bases and J 0 bases, leaving 9 bases between the germline ends. The CDR3 DNA follows: TGTGCCAGCAGCCCCTTAAATAGCAATCAGCCCCAGCATTTT. Its translation: CASSPLNSNQPQHF.

This clone was recorded a few times. V is TRBV30 and J is TRBJ1-1; D unclear. Germline CDR1 and CDR2: GTSNPN and SVGIG (reference sequence). Trimming took off 4 bases at V and 3 bases at J, with 15 bases between the two ends. The CDR3 length is 14 residues. DNA of the CDR3: TGTGCCTGGACCGGGTCCAGCGGAGACACTGAAGCTTTCTTT. It codes for CAWTGSSGDTEAFF.

The chain combines TRBV19 with TRBJ1-3, with D maybe TRBD1 (5 bases). The CDR3 loop spans 15 amino acids. Germline V CDR1 and CDR2: LNHDA, SQIVND (reference sequence). The V and J ends lost 5 bases and 2 bases respectively, with 13 bases between them. The CDR3 here is CASSPNLGAGNTIYF. The DNA of the CDR3 is TGTGCCAGTAGTCCCAACCTGGGGGCTGGAAACACCATATATTTT.

The chain is built from TRBV5-1 and TRBJ2-7; TRBD2 agrees at 16 bases. With 4 bases clipped from V and 1 base from J, the junction kept 8 bases outside the gene matches. The CDR3 runs to 18 residues. CDR1 SGHRS and CDR2 YFSETQ come from the germline V gene. CDR3 coding DNA: TGCGCCAGCAGCCTGGGACTAGCGGGGGGGCCTGTGTCCTACGAGCAGTACTTC. This codes for CASSLGLAGGPVSYEQYF.

This clone was seen once. This chain connects TRBV4-3 to TRBJ2-7; the D is unclear. The CDR3 covers 14 residues. The V end lost 3 bases, the J end lost 1 base, and 10 bases lay between the germline ends. Germline V gives CDR1 LGHNA, CDR2 YSLEER. The CDR3 bases are TGCGCCAGCAGCCAGGGGATCCAGTCCTACGAGCAGTACTTC. Translating gives CASSQGIQSYEQYF.

The J gene is TRBJ1-1, the V gene TRBV28; D may be TRBD1 (5 bases). This CDR3 has 14 amino acids. The V gene's germline CDR1 is MDHEN and CDR2 SYDVKM. The V end was cut by 9 bases, the J end by 11 bases, with 25 bases between. The CDR3 region has the DNA TGTGCCAGTTCTAACCCCCTCGGGGGTCTGGTGGCTTTCTTT. It yields the protein CASSNPLGGLVAFF.

J is TRBJ1-2 and V is TRBV5-1; no clear D gene. From germline, CDR1 is SGHRS and CDR2 YFSETQ. The CDR3 sequence is 13 residues long. V was cut by 6 bases and J by 0 bases, with 9 bases left in between. DNA of the CDR3: TGCGCCAGCAAGGAGGGAACTAACTATGGCTACACCTTC. It yields the protein CASKEGTNYGYTF.

The rearrangement links TRBV27 to TRBJ2-1, with a possible D match to TRBD1 (6 bases). V was pared by 6 bases and J by 5 bases, with 23 bases between. The CDR3 has 17 amino acids. The germline V gene has CDR1 MNHEY and CDR2 SMNVEV (reference sequence). The CDR3 nucleotides read TGTGCCAGCAGCTTCCTGGCCCCGGCAGGGGTTGACAATGAGCAGTTCTTC. Translation: CASSFLAPAGVDNEQFF.

V gene TRBV27 combines with J gene TRBJ1-1, with 7 bases aligning to TRBD1. J lost 3 bases, V lost 3 bases, and 7 bases had no gene match. The CDR3 extends over 15 amino acids. Germline V CDR1 and CDR2: MNHEY, SMNVEV (reference sequence). The DNA for the CDR3 is TGTGCCAGCAGTTTTGGAGGGGGCTCCTACACTGAAGCTTTCTTT. It yields the protein CASSFGGGSYTEAFF.

The genes are TRBV28 and TRBJ1-4, with D uncertain. V lost 6 bases, J lost 8 bases, and 19 bases lay in between. This CDR3 spans 15 amino acids. Per the germline V gene, CDR1 is MDHEN and CDR2 is SYDVKM. The CDR3 reads CASSPRRGSREKLFF. CDR3 nucleotide sequence: TGTGCCAGCAGCCCCAGGCGGGGAAGTAGGGAAAAACTGTTTTTT.

The chain combines TRBV19 with TRBJ1-2, with D unresolved. The CDR3 spans 13 residues. V was shortened by 1 base and J by 2 bases, with 5 bases between the two germline ends. The germline V gene encodes CDR1 LNHDA and CDR2 SQIVND (reference sequence). The CDR3 protein is CASSIGRNYGYTF. The CDR3 coding sequence is TGTGCCAGTAGTATAGGACGGAACTATGGCTACACCTTC.

The chain carries TRBV10-3 and TRBJ2-4; D is perhaps TRBD1 or TRBD2 (5 bases each). The CDR3 is 14 residues long. Trimming cost V 4 bases and J 9 bases, with 16 bases left between them. Germline V gene data show CDR1 as ENHRY and CDR2 as SYGVKD. CDR3 amino acids: CAISADVNGGIQYF. DNA of the CDR3: TGTGCCATCAGTGCGGACGTAAATGGGGGCATTCAGTACTTC.

This rearrangement joins TRBV5-6 to TRBJ2-2; D is tentatively TRBD1 or TRBD2 (5 bases each). Germline V gene data show CDR1 as SGHDT and CDR2 as YYEEEE. V lost 0 bases, J lost 10 bases, and 7 bases lay in between. The CDR3 runs to 12 residues. CDR3 in amino acids: CASSLVGAELFF. In nucleotides, the CDR3 is TGTGCCAGCAGCTTGGTCGGGGCGGAGCTGTTTTTT.

This chain connects TRBV30 to TRBJ2-1; 9 bases are shared with TRBD2. The CDR3 runs 14 residues. With V trimmed by 3 bases and J by 9 bases, 9 bases remained unmatched. Germline CDR1 reads GTSNPN; CDR2 reads SVGIG (reference sequence). The CDR3 sequence: CAWRKSGGQGEQFF. CDR3 nucleotides: TGTGCCTGGAGAAAGAGCGGGGGGCAGGGTGAGCAGTTCTTC.

The chain combines TRBV21-1 with TRBJ2-7. TRBV21-1 is described as a pseudogene. CDR3 length equals 13 residues. This CDR3 reads CASSKVGEDEQYF. CDR3 DNA sequence: TGTGCCAGCAGCAAAGTAGGCGAAGACGAGCAGTACTTC.

The V and J genes are TRBV28 and TRBJ2-2, with no clear D. The germline V and J ends were trimmed by 5 bases and 5 bases, with 9 bases remaining between them. The germline gives CDR1 MDHEN, CDR2 SYDVKM. The CDR3 runs to 13 residues. CDR3: CASSPRRTGELFF. In DNA, the CDR3 is TGTGCCAGCAGTCCTCGCCGAACCGGGGAGCTGTTTTTT.

The chain employs TRBV12-2 and TRBJ1-3; the table's D call, TRBD1, has no DNA check behind it. TRBV12-2 is flagged as a pseudogene. The CDR3 has 15 residues. Here the CDR3 DNA reads TGTGCAAGTCGCCCCGACAGGGGGCAGGAAAACACCATATATTTT. Amino acid sequence: CASRPDRGQENTIYF.

The V and J genes are TRBV19 and TRBJ1-2; 7 bases agree with TRBD1. V gave up 2 bases and J gave up 2 bases; unmatched junction bases: 11. This CDR3 comprises 17 residues. Germline V gene lookup returns CDR1 LNHDA and CDR2 SQIVND (reference sequence). CDR3 sequence reads: CASSIPTKTGQNYGYTF. In nucleotides, the CDR3 is TGTGCCAGTAGTATACCCACGAAGACAGGGCAGAACTATGGCTACACCTTC.

The rearrangement joins TRBV19 to TRBJ1-3; no reliable D call. The CDR3 loop spans 15 amino acids. Germline assignment: CDR1 LNHDA and CDR2 SQIVND (reference sequence). Deletions cut 3 bases from V and 0 bases from J, with 9 bases between. The CDR3 sequence: CASSIGRNSGNTIYF. In DNA, the CDR3 is TGTGCCAGTAGTATTGGGCGAAACTCTGGAAACACCATATATTTT.

The chain combines TRBV30 with TRBJ2-7; D unresolved. The V gene's germline CDR1 is GTSNPN and CDR2 SVGIG (reference sequence). The CDR3 loop spans 11 amino acids. V lost 1 base and J lost 4, with 5 bases in between. CDR3: CAWSEVYEQYF. The CDR3 nucleotides are TGTGCCTGGAGTGAGGTTTACGAGCAGTACTTC.

The sample holds one count of this clone. In DNA form, the CDR3 reads TGTGCCAGCAGCTCCAATAGCGGGGGGTTGCAGTATTTT. Its protein product is CASSSNSGGLQYF. The rearrangement uses TRBV7-3 and TRBJ2-3; 10 bases map to TRBD2. The length of the CDR3 is 13 residues. V was pared by 4 bases and J by 11 bases, with 6 bases of the junction left unmatched. Germline assignment: CDR1 SGHTA and CDR2 FQGTGA.

The chain joins TRBV29-1 to TRBJ1-1, with a tentative D call TRBD1 (6 bases). The CDR3 runs 12 residues. V was shortened by 7 bases and J by 5 bases, with 14 bases between the two germline ends. CDR1 SQVTM and CDR2 ANQGSEA come from the germline V gene. The CDR3 loop is CSARGRGTEAFF. The CDR3 region has the DNA TGCAGCGCCAGGGGCCGGGGAACTGAAGCTTTCTTT.

The V and J genes are TRBV5-1 and TRBJ1-1; D may be TRBD1 (5 bases). The CDR3 runs 15 residues. The V and J ends lost 2 bases and 4 bases respectively, with 15 bases between them. In germline, CDR1 is SGHRS, CDR2 YFSETQ. CDR3 nucleotides: TGCGCCAGCAGCTTAGGGGCCGAGGGAGCCACTGAAGCTTTCTTT. It is translated as CASSLGAEGATEAFF.

V usage is TRBV5-1 and J usage is TRBJ2-3; possibly TRBD2 for D (5 bases). CDR1 and CDR2 (germline): SGHRS, YFSETQ. The CDR3 runs to 18 residues. Trimming took 0 bases from V and 0 from J, leaving 17 bases between them. CDR3 amino acids: CASSLDPRRGKSTDTQYF. In nucleotides, the CDR3 is TGCGCCAGCAGCTTGGATCCCCGTCGGGGAAAAAGCACAGATACGCAGTATTTT.

The V call is TRBV4-2, the J call TRBJ1-6; TRBD1 matches at 10 bases. The V gene's germline CDR1 is LGHNA and CDR2 YNFKEQ. The CDR3 spans 16 residues. V was pared by 2 bases and J by 5 bases, with 3 bases of the junction left unmatched. CDR3 nucleotides: TGTGCCAGCAGCCAACCTGGGACAGGGGATAATTCACCCCTCCACTTT. It yields the protein CASSQPGTGDNSPLHF.

The chain recombines TRBV7-3 with TRBJ2-7, with 7 bases aligning to TRBD1. The trim removed 3 bases at V and 1 base at J, leaving 3 bases unmatched. Germline lookup yields CDR1 SGHTA and CDR2 FQGTGA. This CDR3 region has 14 residues. The CDR3 reads CASSLQGVSYEQYF. CDR3 sequence (DNA): TGTGCCAGCAGCTTGCAGGGGGTTTCCTACGAGCAGTACTTC.

The chain joins TRBV27 to TRBJ2-2, with 11 bases aligning to TRBD2. Losses at the gene ends were 6 bases for V and 4 bases for J; bases not matched to a gene: 10. Germline assignment: CDR1 MNHEY and CDR2 SMNVEV (reference sequence). The CDR3 is 17 residues long. The CDR3, as DNA: TGTGCCAGCAGGCACCGAACCGGGACTAGCGGCACCGGGGAGCTGTTTTTT. Protein sequence: CASRHRTGTSGTGELFF.

The sample holds a few counts of this clone. The chain is built from TRBV7-9 and TRBJ1-1; D not certain. V was shortened by 5 bases and J by 1 base, with 14 bases between the two germline ends. Germline-derived CDR1 and CDR2 are SEHNR and FQNEAQ (reference sequence). This CDR3 contains 15 residues. CDR3 sequence: CASSVIPNPNTEAFF. CDR3 bases: TGTGCCAGCAGCGTGATACCTAATCCGAACACTGAAGCTTTCTTT.

V is TRBV12-5 and J is TRBJ1-5; 7 positions match TRBD1. Germline V CDR1 and CDR2: LGHNT, FRNRAP. V lost 1 base to trimming and J lost 6 bases; unmatched junction nucleotides: 9. The CDR3 spans 16 residues. DNA of the CDR3: TGTGCTAGTGGTTTGGGGGGACAGAATACTAGTCAGCCCCAGCATTTT. Translating it yields CASGLGGQNTSQPQHF.

The chain uses TRBV7-9 and TRBJ2-2, with a weak D call TRBD2 (6 bases). Germline V gene sequence: CDR1 SEHNR, CDR2 FQNEAQ (reference sequence). The V gene lost 6 bases and the J gene lost 7 bases, with 18 bases spanning the gap. The CDR3 is 15 residues long. The CDR3, as DNA: TGTGCCAGCAGAATATCGGCGGGAACGGGCGGGGAGCTGTTTTTT. It translates to CASRISAGTGGELFF. Full variable domain (remainder filled in from reference TRBV7-9 and TRBJ2-2): DTGVSQNPRHKITKRGQNVTFRCDPISEHNRLYWYRQTLGQGPEFLTYFQNEAQLEKSRLLSDRFSAERPKGSFSTLEIQRTEQGDSAMYLCASRISAGTGGELFFGEGSRLTVL.

This chain connects TRBV4-2 to TRBJ2-3; 9 positions agree with TRBD2. Germline CDR1 reads LGHNA; CDR2 reads YNFKEQ. The trim removed 0 bases at V and 5 bases at J, leaving 18 bases unmatched. The CDR3 totals 20 residues. DNA of the CDR3: TGTGCCAGCAGCCAAGATCCCCCCTCTTTGCTAGCGGGGTATGGAGATACGCAGTATTTT. Encoded protein: CASSQDPPSLLAGYGDTQYF.